The TCR beta chain described here comes from a study of blood T cells in healthy people across ages. Study observations and caveats: It was held that the diversity estimates obtained from one million T cells were underestimates.

The length of the CDR3 is 13 residues. Researchers collected 7.5 to 10 milliliters of peripheral blood from every single donor. Isolated PBMCs totaled at least 6 million in each sample. PCR was performed a second time for 7 to 11 cycles using a sample-barcoded 5' primer and a J-beta primer mix. One entry per CDR3 protein, called by TCRdb with MiXCR from the 5' RACE reads. The data contain 800,000 to 900,000 distinct CDR3 sequences, about 59% of them seen just once; the ten biggest clones take up about 30%. For this clonotype: What it binds is not known. One junction end disagrees with the germline gene, perhaps due to a read error.

Sequencing was carried out using blood. The TCR sequence derives from a man aged 25 to 45 in good health. The V call is TRBV12-3 or TRBV12-4, the J call TRBJ2-5; TRBD2 aligns across 7 bases. The CDR3 sequence is CASRLAGEGTQYF. In DNA, the CDR3 is TGTGCCAGCAGGTTAGCGGGTGAAGGGACCCAGTACTTC.